This record looks at one T cell receptor beta chain sequence and its context. Its specificity is unknown. Trimming removed 4 bases from V and 0 bases from J, with 14 bases in between. Looked up from germline, CDR1 is SGHRS and CDR2 is YFSETQ. This CDR3 comprises 15 residues. The data stem from a study of cytomegalovirus exposure and HLA in healthy donors. Profiling relied on immunoSEQ multiplex PCR, and the TCRdb table lists in-frame clones only, not all of them. Counted here are 180,000 or so clones, about 89% occurring once; the ten biggest clones make up more than 5.5%. Study observations and caveats: In a later analysis, first-cohort TCR clusters were found to tend to co-occur in the 90 to 150 validation repertoires. Among TCR beta chains, those listed as cytomegalovirus-associated numbered some 160.

The sequenced material came from PBMCs. The sequence derives from a man aged 25 to 45 in good health and CMV-seropositive. The V and J genes are TRBV5-1 and TRBJ2-7, with D tentatively TRBD1 (6 bases). The CDR3 nucleotides are TGCGCCAGCAGCCCCGGGACACAGAGCTCCTACGAGCAGTACTTC. It yields the protein CASSPGTQSSYEQYF.